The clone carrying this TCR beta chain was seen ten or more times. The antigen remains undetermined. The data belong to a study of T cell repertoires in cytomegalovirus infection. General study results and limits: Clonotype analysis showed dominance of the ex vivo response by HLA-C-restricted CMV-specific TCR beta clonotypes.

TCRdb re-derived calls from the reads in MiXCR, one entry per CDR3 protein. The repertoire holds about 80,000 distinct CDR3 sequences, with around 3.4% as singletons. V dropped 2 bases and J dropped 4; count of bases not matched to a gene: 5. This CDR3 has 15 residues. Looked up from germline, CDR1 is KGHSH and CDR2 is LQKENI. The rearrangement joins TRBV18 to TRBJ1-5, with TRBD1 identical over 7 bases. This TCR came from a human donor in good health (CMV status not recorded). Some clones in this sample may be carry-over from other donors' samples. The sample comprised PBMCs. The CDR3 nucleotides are TGTGCCAGCTCACCAACCGGACAGGCGAATCAGCCCCAGCATTTT. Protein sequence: CASSPTGQANQPQHF.